These 30 T cell receptor beta chains were all obtained from the same sample, sequenced in a study of T cell responses to AZD1222 COVID-19 vaccine. Sequencing was performed with immunoSEQ multiplex PCR; in TCRdb, only in-frame clones are kept and a portion is missing. The sample holds around 140,000 clones, 85% to 95% seen once. This material consisted of peripheral blood, taken on day 0 of AZD1222 vaccination. The source is an adult in good health.

This chain uses TRBV7-8 with TRBJ2-3, with 8 bases lining up with TRBD2. Per germline, CDR1 SGHVS and CDR2 FQNEAQ. The CDR3 runs to 14 residues. V lost 4 bases, J lost 0 bases, and 0 bases stayed unmatched. The CDR3 sequence: CASSSSGSTDTQYF. The CDR3 DNA sequence: TGTGCCAGCAGCTCTAGCGGGAGCACAGATACGCAGTATTTT.

In its sample, this clone was seen once. This chain links TRBV3-1 (or the pseudogene TRBV3-2) with TRBJ2-2; maybe TRBD2 (5 bases). The CDR3 has 13 amino acids. Per germline, CDR1 LGHDT and CDR2 YNNKEL (reference sequence). The V end was cut by 1 base, the J end by 17 bases, with 17 bases between. In DNA, the CDR3 is TGTGCCAGCAGCCAAGGAGGGTTGTGGGCTGTATTTTTT. Its protein product is CASSQGGLWAVFF.

The chain joins TRBV20-1 to TRBJ1-1; possibly TRBD1 for D (6 bases). Germline lookup yields CDR1 DFQATT and CDR2 SNEGSKA (reference sequence). CDR3 length equals 11 residues. V gave up 6 bases and J gave up 8 bases, with 13 bases separating them. The CDR3 spells CSANRDVEAFF. CDR3 DNA sequence: TGCAGTGCAAACAGGGACGTGGAAGCTTTCTTT.

The chain links TRBV11-2 to TRBJ2-4, with D uncertain. CDR3 length: 15 residues. Trimming pared 0 bases from V and 0 bases from J, leaving 6 bases between. CDR1 and CDR2 from the germline V gene are SGHAT and FQNNGV. CDR3 DNA: TGTGCCAGCAGCTTAGATCACCAAGCCAAAAACATTCAGTACTTC. As protein: CASSLDHQAKNIQYF.

The gene calls are TRBV6-5 and TRBJ2-6; a possible D gene is TRBD2 (5 bases). V was trimmed by 6 bases and J by 4 bases, leaving 13 bases between them. The CDR3 consists of 15 residues. Looked up from germline, CDR1 is MNHEY and CDR2 is SVGAGI. The CDR3 sequence: CASSRATGGANVLTF. The CDR3 bases are TGTGCCAGCAGCCGGGCAACGGGAGGGGCCAACGTCCTGACTTTC.

The genes are TRBV5-6 and TRBJ1-2; weak D call: TRBD1 (6 bases). The CDR3 runs 17 residues. V dropped 10 bases and J dropped 4 bases, with 29 bases sitting between them. The germline CDR1 and CDR2 sequences are SGHDT and YYEEEE. The chain's CDR3 is CARGWGLVRGKSYGYTF. The CDR3 DNA is TGTGCCCGCGGCTGGGGGCTCGTTAGGGGGAAATCCTATGGCTACACCTTC.

The V gene is TRBV5-1, the J gene TRBJ2-1; 9 bases are a match to TRBD2. CDR1 SGHRS and CDR2 YFSETQ come from the germline V gene. The CDR3 is 19 amino acids. Germline trimming cut 4 bases from V and 0 bases from J; bases unmatched to any gene: 14. In DNA, the CDR3 is TGCGCCAGCAGCGCCCGTGGGGTGAGCGGGGGGAGCTCCTACAATGAGCAGTTCTTC. This sequence encodes CASSARGVSGGSSYNEQFF.

The genes are TRBV25-1 and TRBJ1-5; unclear D gene. Germline assignment: CDR1 MGHDK and CDR2 SYGVNS. This CDR3 has 13 residues. The germline V and J ends were trimmed by 3 bases and 7 bases, with 10 bases remaining between them. CDR3 in DNA: TGTGCCAGCAGTGACCTTTCTAACCAGCCCCAGCATTTT. It is translated as CASSDLSNQPQHF. The full variable domain, its missing parts supplied by reference TRBV25-1 and TRBJ1-5, is EADIYQTPRYLVIGTGKKITLECSQTMGHDKMYWYQQDPGMELHLIHYSYGVNSTEKGDLSSESTVSRIRTEHFPLTLESARPSHTSQYLCASSDLSNQPQHFGDGTRLSIL.

This chain links TRBV28 with TRBJ1-5, with 10 positions matching TRBD1. Germline assignment: CDR1 MDHEN and CDR2 SYDVKM. V lost 5 bases, J lost 7 bases, and 14 bases stayed unmatched. This CDR3 is 17 amino acids long. CDR3 DNA: TGTGCCAGCAGTCCTTTTTTAGAGGACAGGGGGGACCAGCCCCAGCATTTT. This encodes CASSPFLEDRGDQPQHF.

This clone has only one observation. This CDR3 is also generated by other DNA sequences in the sample. The rearrangement uses TRBV27 and TRBJ2-1, with TRBD2 matching 11 bases. With V trimmed by 6 bases and J by 3 bases, 4 bases remained unmatched. The CDR3 extends over 15 amino acids. Germline CDR1 MNHEY, CDR2 SMNVEV (reference sequence). The CDR3 loop is CASSTLAGGYNEQFF. The CDR3 DNA reads as TGTGCCAGCAGCACCCTAGCGGGGGGCTACAATGAGCAGTTCTTC.

In DNA, the CDR3 is TGTGCCTGGAGTGGGGGGGTTGGTAGCAATCAGCCCCAGCATTTT. Its translation: CAWSGGVGSNQPQHF. The rearrangement joins TRBV30 to TRBJ1-5, with D perhaps matching TRBD1 (5 bases). The length of the CDR3 is 15 residues. From germline, CDR1 is GTSNPN and CDR2 SVGIG (reference sequence). Trimming stripped 1 base from V and 0 bases from J, with 10 bases between. Full variable domain (rest looked up from reference TRBV30 and TRBJ1-5): SQTIHQWPATLVQPVGSPLSLECTVEGTSNPNLYWYRQAAGRGLQLLFYSVGIGQISSEVPQNLSASRPQDRQFILSSKKLLLSDSGFYLCAWSGGVGSNQPQHFGDGTRLSIL.

The chain combines TRBV6-5 with TRBJ2-2; 8 bases agree with TRBD1. Germline assignment: CDR1 MNHEY and CDR2 SVGAGI. The CDR3 consists of 15 residues. V was pared by 6 bases and J by 7 bases, with 10 bases of the junction left unmatched. The CDR3 spells CASRAGQVVIGELFF. The DNA of the CDR3 is TGTGCCAGCAGGGCGGGACAGGTTGTTATCGGGGAGCTGTTTTTT.

This chain joins TRBV5-1 and TRBJ1-1; D gene ambiguous. The CDR3 runs to 14 residues. Trimming cost V 0 bases and J 0 bases, with 6 bases left between them. Germline V gene data show CDR1 as SGHRS and CDR2 as YFSETQ. DNA for the CDR3: TGCGCCAGCAGCTTGGCTGGGATGAACACTGAAGCTTTCTTT. Residues: CASSLAGMNTEAFF.

The chain couples TRBV7-9 to TRBJ1-2; 8 positions agree with TRBD1. The CDR3 has 17 amino acids. V lost 5 bases, J lost 8 bases, and 19 bases stayed unmatched. Germline CDR1 SEHNR, CDR2 FQNEAQ (reference sequence). The CDR3 sequence: CASSVNQGALLNWGYTF. Written as DNA, the CDR3 is TGTGCCAGCAGCGTTAACCAGGGGGCCCTTTTAAACTGGGGCTACACCTTC.

V usage is TRBV5-5 and J usage is TRBJ1-2, with a weak D call TRBD1 (5 bases). The CDR3 consists of 15 residues. Deletions cut 3 bases from V and 4 bases from J, with 16 bases between. Germline V gene sequence: CDR1 SGHKS, CDR2 YYEKEE (reference sequence). The DNA of the CDR3 is TGTGCCAGCAGCTCGTCCCAGGGTCTCGGCTATGGCTACACCTTC. Translating it yields CASSSSQGLGYGYTF. Supplemented by reference TRBV5-5 and TRBJ1-2, the full variable domain reads DAGVTQSPTHLIKTRGQQVTLRCSPISGHKSVSWYQQVLGQGPQFIFQYYEKEERGRGNFPDRFSARQFPNYSSELNVNALLLGDSALYLCASSSSQGLGYGYTFGSGTRLTVV.

The gene calls are TRBV20-1 and TRBJ1-5, with no clear D. The germline V and J ends were trimmed by 3 bases and 5 bases, with 14 bases remaining between them. This CDR3 has 14 amino acids. The V gene's germline CDR1 is DFQATT and CDR2 SNEGSKA (reference sequence). This CDR3 reads CSASRGRMDQPQHF. As DNA, the CDR3 is TGCAGTGCTAGTCGGGGTCGCATGGATCAGCCCCAGCATTTT.

The chain carries TRBV4-1 and TRBJ1-2; 7 bases are a match to TRBD1. The CDR3 has 14 residues. V lost 3 bases to trimming and J lost 5 bases; unmatched junction nucleotides: 6. Germline V lookup: CDR1 MGHRA, CDR2 YSYEKL. The CDR3 region is CASSHEGAAYGYTF. CDR3 nucleotides: TGCGCCAGCAGCCACGAGGGGGCTGCTTATGGCTACACCTTC.

The chain couples TRBV4-2 to TRBJ2-1; 9 bases fit TRBD1. Germline V lookup: CDR1 LGHNA, CDR2 YNFKEQ. This CDR3 contains 17 residues. J lost 2 bases, V lost 3 bases, and 8 bases had no gene match. CDR3 loop: CASSQSGQGLPYNEQFF. The CDR3 DNA sequence: TGTGCCAGCAGCCAGTCGGGACAGGGTCTACCCTACAATGAGCAGTTCTTC.

The chain links TRBV7-3 to TRBJ2-1; 9 bases match TRBD2. Germline-derived CDR1 and CDR2 are SGHTA and FQGTGA. V was pared by 4 bases and J by 10 bases, with 8 bases of the junction left unmatched. The CDR3 contains 14 residues. In DNA, the CDR3 is TGTGCCAGCAGCTGGGCGGGGGGGCACCCCGAGCAGTTCTTC. Translation: CASSWAGGHPEQFF.

This clone appeared a few times. The chain employs TRBV3-1 (or the pseudogene TRBV3-2) and TRBJ2-7; TRBD1 agrees at 11 bases. The length of the CDR3 is 16 residues. CDR1 and CDR2 from the germline V gene are LGHDT and YNNKEL (reference sequence). The ends lost 4 bases at V and 3 bases at J; junction bases unmatched: 8. CDR3 sequence reads: CASSPPTGTGGYEQYF. The CDR3 DNA reads TGTGCCAGCAGCCCTCCTACCGGGACAGGGGGCTACGAGCAGTACTTC.

CDR3 DNA sequence: TGCAGCGTTGACAGCGGCCAAGAGACCCAGTACTTC. This gives the protein CSVDSGQETQYF. V is TRBV29-1 and J is TRBJ2-5; D perhaps matches TRBD2 (5 bases). Trimming left V 3 bases short and J 1 base short, with 6 bases between. CDR3 length: 12 amino acids. Per the germline V gene, CDR1 is SQVTM and CDR2 is ANQGSEA.

This CDR3 is CASSQARDRVETQYF. As DNA, the CDR3 is TGCGCCAGCAGCCAGGCACGGGACAGGGTTGAGACCCAGTACTTC. The chain is built from TRBV4-3 and TRBJ2-5, with 9 bases identical to TRBD1. Germline CDR1 reads LGHNA; CDR2 reads YSLEER. The V gene end was trimmed by 3 bases and the J gene end by 5 bases; junction bases not matched to a gene: 7. This CDR3 spans 15 amino acids.

This clone was seen a single time. The rearrangement links TRBV10-2 to TRBJ1-5; TRBD1 is a possible D gene (6 bases). The CDR3 is 16 residues long. The germline V and J ends were trimmed by 2 bases and 1 base, with 12 bases remaining between them. The V gene's germline CDR1 is WSHSY and CDR2 SAAADI. CDR3 sequence: CASSEPDSTSNQPQHF. CDR3 nucleotides: TGCGCCAGCAGTGAGCCGGACAGCACGAGCAATCAGCCCCAGCATTTT.

V usage is TRBV11-2 and J usage is TRBJ2-1; D is unresolved. The length of the CDR3 is 13 residues. V was cut by 3 bases and J by 4 bases, with 7 bases left in between. Germline loops: CDR1 SGHAT, CDR2 FQNNGV. The CDR3 region has the DNA TGTGCCAGCAGCTTTACGGAATACAATGAGCAGTTCTTC. Protein: CASSFTEYNEQFF.

The rearrangement joins TRBV11-3 to TRBJ2-5; 9 nucleotides match TRBD2. CDR1 is SGHNT and CDR2 is YENEEA in the germline V gene. Unmatched junction bases numbered 8, after V lost 8 bases and J lost 7 bases. The CDR3 loop spans 13 amino acids. The CDR3 DNA reads TGTGCCAGCGGCCGGAGCGGGGGGTCGACCCAGTACTTC. Amino acids: CASGRSGGSTQYF.

This rearrangement joins TRBV12-3 or TRBV12-4 to TRBJ1-4; D not certain. The CDR3 is made up of 12 amino acids. V was clipped by 5 bases and J by 8 bases, with 9 bases between them. The CDR3 region is CASSPAGEKLFF. The CDR3 coding sequence is TGTGCCAGCAGTCCGGCGGGCGAAAAACTGTTTTTT.

The rearrangement uses TRBV2 and TRBJ1-6, with a weak D call TRBD1 (6 bases). The CDR3 contains 13 residues. Germline loops: CDR1 SNHLY, CDR2 FYNNEI. The V end lost 6 bases, the J end lost 6 bases, and 9 bases lay between the germline ends. CDR3 residues: CASSIRGNSPLHF. As DNA, the CDR3 is TGTGCCAGCAGCATCAGGGGTAATTCACCCCTCCACTTT.

CDR3 loop: CASSPPNTGELFF. CDR3 coding DNA: TGCGCCAGCAGCCCCCCGAACACCGGGGAGCTGTTTTTT. The chain uses TRBV5-1 and TRBJ2-2, with D unresolved. This CDR3 is built from 13 residues. Trimming cost V 4 bases and J 0 bases, with 4 bases left between them. Germline CDR1 reads SGHRS; CDR2 reads YFSETQ. The full variable domain, rest sourced from reference TRBV5-1 and TRBJ2-2, is KAGVTQTPRYLIKTRGQQVTLSCSPISGHRSVSWYQQTPGQGLQFLFEYFSETQRNKGNFPGRFSGRQFSNSRSEMNVSTLELGDSALYLCASSPPNTGELFFGEGSRLTVL.

The chain links TRBV14 to TRBJ1-2; no firm D call. This CDR3 is 15 amino acids long. The V gene's germline CDR1 is SGHDN and CDR2 FVKESK. The germline V and J ends were trimmed by 1 base and 10 bases, with 19 bases remaining between them. DNA for the CDR3: TGTGCCAGCAGCCAAGGTCTGGTCCCTCCAGACCTCTACACCTTC. It encodes CASSQGLVPPDLYTF.

CDR3 DNA sequence: TGTGCCTGGAGTGTGAGATCCCTAGCTTTTTACGAGCAGTACTTC. This sequence encodes CAWSVRSLAFYEQYF. The chain joins TRBV30 to TRBJ2-7; the D gene is possibly TRBD2 (5 bases). Trimming shortened V by 0 bases and J by 4 bases, and 16 bases separated the two germline ends. The CDR3 has 15 amino acids. Germline loops: CDR1 GTSNPN, CDR2 SVGIG (reference sequence).